Listed here are 25 T cell receptor beta chains from one sample, sequenced in a study of shared clonotypes between healthy human individuals. Using immunoSEQ multiplex PCR, the repertoire was profiled, and TCRdb retains in-frame clones only, with some absent. The top ten hold 0.35% to 0.45% of the sample, which has 2 million to 2.5 million clones, 80% to 95% seen once. Sequencing used naive CD4+ T cells from PBMCs. Subset here: CD45RA+ positively selected. These receptors originate from a young man in good health. Some clones in this sample may be carry-over from other donors' samples.

This clone was seen just once. V gene TRBV5-1 combines with J gene TRBJ1-4; the D gene is possibly TRBD1 (5 bases). The CDR3 is 16 amino acids. Germline CDR1 and CDR2: SGHRS and YFSETQ. V lost 4 bases to trimming and J lost 2 bases, with 15 bases between them. This CDR3 reads CASSPGGGATNEKLFF. The CDR3 nucleotides are TGCGCCAGCAGCCCAGGTGGAGGGGCGACTAATGAAAAACTGTTTTTT.

The chain links TRBV28 to TRBJ2-2; TRBD2 is a possible D gene (6 bases). The CDR3 is made up of 14 amino acids. V was cut by 6 bases and J by 5 bases, with 13 bases left in between. The germline V gene encodes CDR1 MDHEN and CDR2 SYDVKM. The CDR3 spells CASSHSGRTGELFF. In DNA, the CDR3 is TGTGCCAGCAGCCATAGCGGTAGGACCGGGGAGCTGTTTTTT.

The chain combines TRBV4-1 with TRBJ1-5; 7 bases are a match to TRBD1. Germline CDR1 MGHRA, CDR2 YSYEKL. This CDR3 has 15 residues. Trimming took 1 base from V and 1 from J; bases not matched to a gene: 1. CDR3 DNA sequence: TGCGCCAGCAGCCAAGCCAGGGGGAGCAATCAGCCCCAGCATTTT. Translation: CASSQARGSNQPQHF.

The chain combines TRBV7-2 with TRBJ2-7; D unclear. Deletions cut 3 bases from V and 7 bases from J, with 10 bases between. Germline V CDR1 and CDR2: SGHTA, FQGNSA. The CDR3 runs 12 residues. The DNA for the CDR3 is TGTGCCAGCAGCTTGCGAGGTCGAGAGCAGTACTTC. It translates to CASSLRGREQYF.

V usage is TRBV6-6 and J usage is TRBJ2-7; TRBD1 agrees at 7 bases. Per the germline V gene, CDR1 is MNHNY and CDR2 is SVGAGI (reference sequence). The V segment lost 8 bases and the J segment 3 bases; nucleotides outside the gene matches: 7. This CDR3 is 13 amino acids long. The CDR3 nucleotides read TGTGCCAGCGCTGAGGGACAGTACTACGAGCAGTACTTC. It codes for CASAEGQYYEQYF.

CDR3 in amino acids: CASSLLKGDGTEAFF. The DNA of the CDR3 is TGTGCCAGCTCACTTCTGAAGGGAGACGGCACTGAAGCTTTCTTT. This rearrangement joins TRBV18 to TRBJ1-1; D ambiguous. V was trimmed by 4 bases and J by 4 bases, leaving 16 bases between them. CDR1 is KGHSH and CDR2 is LQKENI in the germline V gene. There are 15 residues in the CDR3.

The V call is TRBV19, the J call TRBJ2-2; 11 bases fit TRBD2. CDR3 length: 17 amino acids. Germline assignment: CDR1 LNHDA and CDR2 SQIVND (reference sequence). Trimming at V came to 5 bases and at J to 5 bases, leaving 10 bases not matched to a gene. CDR3 nucleotides: TGTGCCAGTAGTGAGTCTAGCGGGAGGTTGGTAACCGGGGAGCTGTTTTTT. It yields the protein CASSESSGRLVTGELFF. Full variable domain (rest looked up from reference TRBV19 and TRBJ2-2): DGGITQSPKYLFRKEGQNVTLSCEQNLNHDAMYWYRQDPGQGLRLIYYSQIVNDFQKGDIAEGYSVSREKKESFPLTVTSAQKNPTAFYLCASSESSGRLVTGELFFGEGSRLTVL.

The chain recombines TRBV19 with TRBJ2-3; no definite D call. The germline V and J ends were trimmed by 6 bases and 6 bases, with 13 bases remaining between them. There are 13 residues in the CDR3. Germline CDR1 is LNHDA and CDR2 is SQIVND (reference sequence). The DNA for the CDR3 is TGTGCCAGTAGCCGCCAGACGAGGGATACGCAGTATTTT. Translating it yields CASSRQTRDTQYF.

As regards this clone: Other nucleotide sequences in the sample specify the same CDR3. The V gene is TRBV7-9, the J gene TRBJ2-2, with unresolved D. V lost 3 bases and J lost 5, with 4 bases in between. The CDR3 consists of 12 residues. Germline lookup yields CDR1 SEHNR and CDR2 FQNEAQ (reference sequence). In nucleotides, the CDR3 is TGTGCCAGCAGCTTTTCGACCGGGGAGCTGTTTTTT. Translating it yields CASSFSTGELFF.

The rearrangement links TRBV6-4 to TRBJ2-5; 8 bases are a match to TRBD2. Trimming at V came to 4 bases and at J to 5 bases, leaving 3 bases not matched to a gene. The CDR3 is 13 amino acids. Germline V gene lookup returns CDR1 MRHNA and CDR2 SNTAGT. The DNA of the CDR3 is TGTGCCAGCAGTGCTAGCGGGCGTGAGACCCAGTACTTC. This gives the protein CASSASGRETQYF.

This chain joins TRBV2 and TRBJ2-5; D remains ambiguous. V lost 8 bases and J 5 bases, leaving 24 bases between the germline ends. The CDR3 runs 16 residues. The germline CDR1 and CDR2 sequences are SNHLY and FYNNEI. DNA for the CDR3: TGTGCCAGCGCTGCAGAAAGGGTCAGGTGGCGGGAGACCCAGTACTTC. Translating it yields CASAAERVRWRETQYF.

This sequence joins TRBV29-1 and TRBJ2-7, with D possibly being TRBD2 (5 bases). Germline V gene data show CDR1 as SQVTM and CDR2 as ANQGSEA. The CDR3 totals 14 residues. V lost 1 base, J lost 7 bases, and 17 bases lay in between. CDR3 nucleotides: TGCAGCGTTGAAGGCCTCCGGAGGAATGGGGAGCAGTACTTC. This translates into CSVEGLRRNGEQYF.

This chain connects TRBV4-2 to TRBJ1-2; D gene unclear. The CDR3 contains 12 residues. The germline V gene encodes CDR1 LGHNA and CDR2 YNFKEQ. Trimming removed 0 bases from V and 4 bases from J, with 3 bases in between. CDR3 DNA: TGTGCCAGCAGCCAAGATGGCTATGGCTACACCTTC. This encodes CASSQDGYGYTF.

In this sample, this clone turned up once. The chain recombines TRBV15 with TRBJ1-5; D possibly corresponds to TRBD1 (6 bases). This CDR3 contains 15 residues. The germline V gene has CDR1 LNHNV and CDR2 YYDKDF (reference sequence). V was trimmed by 3 bases and J by 6 bases, leaving 15 bases between them. CDR3 nucleotide sequence: TGTGCCACCAGCAGGGGCGGGGGCGGAGGTCAGCCCCAGCATTTT. Its translation: CATSRGGGGGQPQHF.

This rearrangement joins TRBV5-1 to TRBJ1-3; D unclear. This CDR3 region has 16 residues. The germline V and J ends were trimmed by 0 bases and 0 bases, with 10 bases remaining between them. Germline V lookup: CDR1 SGHRS, CDR2 YFSETQ. The CDR3 region is CASSLAGVHSGNTIYF. In DNA form, the CDR3 reads TGCGCCAGCAGCTTGGCCGGGGTCCACTCTGGAAACACCATATATTTT.

This clone was detected only once. The rearrangement joins TRBV7-9 to TRBJ1-1; tentative D call: TRBD1 (6 bases). Looked up from germline, CDR1 is SEHNR and CDR2 is FQNEAQ (reference sequence). The V gene lost 2 bases and the J gene lost 7 bases, with 14 bases spanning the gap. The CDR3 extends over 14 amino acids. The CDR3 nucleotides read TGTGCCAGCAGCTTAATCGCAGGGGCGGTTGAAGCTTTCTTT. Translated: CASSLIAGAVEAFF. The full variable domain, rest sourced from reference TRBV7-9 and TRBJ1-1, is DTGVSQNPRHKITKRGQNVTFRCDPISEHNRLYWYRQTLGQGPEFLTYFQNEAQLEKSRLLSDRFSAERPKGSFSTLEIQRTEQGDSAMYLCASSLIAGAVEAFFGQGTRLTVV.

Notes on this clone: At the DNA level, this CDR3 is encoded by other sequences in the same sample as well. The V call is TRBV15, the J call TRBJ1-2, with D tentatively TRBD1 (5 bases). The CDR3 totals 13 residues. Per germline, CDR1 LNHNV and CDR2 YYDKDF (reference sequence). V lost 8 bases and J lost 2, with 12 bases in between. The CDR3 here is CATSSGANYGYTF. The CDR3 DNA reads as TGTGCCACCTCGAGTGGGGCCAACTATGGCTACACCTTC.

This clone was recorded only once. The chain has TRBV5-6 and TRBJ1-3; D is ambiguous. The CDR3 is 16 residues long. CDR1 SGHDT and CDR2 YYEEEE come from the germline V gene. V gave up 4 bases and J gave up 4 bases, with 18 bases separating them. The CDR3 coding sequence is TGTGCCAGCAGCCCCCTCCCAGTCCCTACCGGAAACACCATATATTTT. Its translation: CASSPLPVPTGNTIYF. The full variable domain, completed using reference TRBV5-6 and TRBJ1-3, is DAGVTQSPTHLIKTRGQQVTLRCSPKSGHDTVSWYQQALGQGPQFIFQYYEEEERQRGNFPDRFSGHQFPNYSSELNVNALLLGDSALYLCASSPLPVPTGNTIYFGEGSWLTVV.

Written as DNA, the CDR3 is TGTGCCAGCAGTGCTGTGGGGGGCCCGTACGAGCAGTACTTC. Protein sequence: CASSAVGGPYEQYF. The chain combines TRBV2 with TRBJ2-7; D is tentatively TRBD1 or TRBD2 (6 bases each). In germline, CDR1 is SNHLY, CDR2 FYNNEI. V was cut by 4 bases and J by 4 bases, with 14 bases left in between. The CDR3 spans 14 residues.

V gene TRBV11-2 combines with J gene TRBJ1-3; TRBD1 aligns across 9 bases. Germline V gene data show CDR1 as SGHAT and CDR2 as FQNNGV. V dropped 2 bases and J dropped 4; count of bases not matched to a gene: 9. The CDR3 is made up of 17 amino acids. Here the CDR3 reads CASSLTVGQGTGNTIYF. CDR3 bases: TGTGCCAGCAGCTTAACCGTCGGACAGGGGACAGGAAACACCATATATTTT.

Only one count was recorded for this clone. This CDR3 reads CASSEGTVNTGELFF. The CDR3 DNA is TGTGCCAGCAGCGAGGGGACCGTGAACACCGGGGAGCTGTTTTTT. V usage is TRBV6-6 and J usage is TRBJ2-2, with D perhaps matching TRBD1 or TRBD2 (5 bases each). V was clipped by 6 bases and J by 1 base, with 12 bases between them. CDR3 length equals 15 residues. Germline CDR1 MNHNY, CDR2 SVGAGI (reference sequence).

The chain combines TRBV19 with TRBJ1-2; 7 bases match TRBD1. The CDR3 runs 15 residues. Trimming cost V 2 bases and J 8 bases; bases outside gene matches: 11. The germline V gene encodes CDR1 LNHDA and CDR2 SQIVND (reference sequence). CDR3 nucleotides: TGTGCCAGTAGTATATTGTTTCGACAGGGTGAAGGCTACACCTTC. It translates to CASSILFRQGEGYTF.

The chain links TRBV19 to TRBJ1-2; TRBD1 matches at 7 bases. After removal of 4 bases from V and 4 bases from J, the junction contained 9 bases not matched to a gene. CDR3 length equals 15 residues. Germline CDR1 and CDR2: LNHDA and SQIVND (reference sequence). The CDR3 nucleotides are TGTGCCAGTAGTAGAGGGGCAGGGGGGTTCTATGGCTACACCTTC. Translation: CASSRGAGGFYGYTF.

The chain carries TRBV18 and TRBJ1-1; TRBD1 matches 9 bases. The germline V gene has CDR1 KGHSH and CDR2 LQKENI. This CDR3 region has 16 residues. V shed 3 bases, J shed 5 bases, and the junction held 10 bases outside the gene matches. The CDR3 DNA is TGTGCCAGCTCACCGTCTACACAGGGGGCTGGAACTGAAGCTTTCTTT. This sequence encodes CASSPSTQGAGTEAFF.

The chain couples TRBV19 to TRBJ2-1; 10 bases are shared with TRBD2. This CDR3 is built from 16 residues. Germline-derived CDR1 and CDR2 are LNHDA and SQIVND (reference sequence). J lost 10 bases, V lost 2 bases, and 11 bases had no gene match. As DNA, the CDR3 is TGTGCCAGTAGTATAACCTCCAGCGGGAGGGTTACGGAGCAGTTCTTC. Its translation is CASSITSSGRVTEQFF.